This is a list of T cell receptor beta chains from one sample in a study of cytomegalovirus exposure and HLA in healthy donors. The method was immunoSEQ multiplex PCR; TCRdb's version includes in-frame clones alone and lacks a portion of them. There are fewer than 30,000 clones in the sample, with approximately 0.7% held by the top ten. The sequenced sample consisted of PBMCs. The receptors come from a man aged 25-45 years in good health and CMV-seronegative. Each CDR3 is given with its conserved first and last residue. A D gene is named only where the DNA matches it firmly.

D	V	J	DNA	CDR3
TRBD1	TRBV28	TRBJ1-6	TGTGCCAGCAGTGGACAGGAGGATTCACCCCTCCACTTT	CASSGQEDSPLHF
-	TRBV4-1	TRBJ1-4	TGCGCCAGCAGCCAAACTTCGGGTATGGACGAGGGCTTTGAAAAACTGTTTTTT	CASSQTSGMDEGFEKLFF
TRBD1	TRBV6-5	TRBJ2-7	TGTGCCAGCAGTTACTCTTCCCAGGGGGCCTACGAGCAGTACTTC	CASSYSSQGAYEQYF
TRBD2	TRBV5-1	TRBJ2-6	TGCGCCAGCAGCTCCCTTGCGGGGGGATCGTCTGGGGCCAACGTCCTGACTTTC	CASSSLAGGSSGANVLTF
-	TRBV9	TRBJ1-5	TGTGCCAGCAGCGTCGACCCACAGGGAAATCAGCCCCAACATTTT	CASSVDPQGNQPQHF
TRBD1	TRBV5-1	TRBJ1-2	TGCGCCAGCAGGGCCGGGACAGGGGATGGCTACACCTTC	CASRAGTGDGYTF
-	TRBV6-5	TRBJ1-3	TGTGCCAGCAGTTTTGGAGCGGCTGGAAACACCATATATTTT	CASSFGAAGNTIYF
-	TRBV7-2	TRBJ2-1	TGTGCCAGCAGCGCTACAGGGATTAATGAGCAGTTCTTC	CASSATGINEQFF
-	TRBV27	TRBJ1-5	TGTGCCAGCAGTTTCCGTCGTAGCAATCAGCCCCAGCATTTT	CASSFRRSNQPQHF
-	TRBV2	TRBJ1-2	TGTGCCAGCTTTACAGGGAGAGGAAAATATGGCTACACCTTC	CASFTGRGKYGYTF
TRBD2	TRBV6-1	TRBJ2-5	TGTGCCAGCAGTGAAGGACTAGCGGGGACCCAAGAGACCCAGTACTTC	CASSEGLAGTQETQYF
-	TRBV30	TRBJ2-7	TGTGCCTGGCGGGTGTATGGCTCCTACGAGCAGTACTTC	CAWRVYGSYEQYF
-	TRBV18	TRBJ2-2	TGTGCCAGCTCACCGCAGGGTAAAACCGGGGAGCTGTTTTTT	CASSPQGKTGELFF
-	TRBV5-1	TRBJ1-1	TGCGCCAGCTCCCGGTCGGGGGGCCGGAGCACTGAAGCTTTCTTT	CASSRSGGRSTEAFF
-	TRBV18	TRBJ2-3	TGTGCCAGCTCTACCACTCAGGGTACGCAGTATTTT	CASSTTQGTQYF
-	TRBV7-9	TRBJ1-1	TGTGCCAGCAGCCCTACGGGCGGGGGGACTGAAGCTTTCTTT	CASSPTGGGTEAFF
TRBD1	TRBV7-8	TRBJ2-7	TGTGCCAGCAGCTTTCCGGGACAGCCCTACGAGCAGTACTTC	CASSFPGQPYEQYF
-	TRBV6-6	TRBJ1-5	TGTGCCAGCCGGGGGGGGCAGCACAATCAGCCCCAGCATTTT	CASRGGQHNQPQHF
-	TRBV6-5	TRBJ2-6	TGTGCCAGCAGTAGACGGGTGTCTGGGGCCAACGTCCTGACTTTC	CASSRRVSGANVLTF
-	TRBV27	TRBJ2-1	TGTGCCAGCAGCGTCCTTGGACAGTTTTTTGTATGGGAGCAGTTCTTC	CASSVLGQFFVWEQFF
TRBD1	TRBV5-1	TRBJ2-7	TGCGCCAGCAGCCGAGGGACAGACCCCGAGCAGTACTTC	CASSRGTDPEQYF
-	TRBV5-5	TRBJ1-3	TGTGCCAGCAGCTTGGTCTTACTCCCTCCTGGAAACACCATATATTTT	CASSLVLLPPGNTIYF
-	TRBV29-1	TRBJ2-1	TGCAGCGCAACCGGCAATGAGCAGTTCTTC	CSATGNEQFF
TRBD2	TRBV9	TRBJ2-7	TGTGCCAGCACCAGTAGCGGGGCTTCCTACGAGCAGTACTTC	CASTSSGASYEQYF
-	TRBV5-7	TRBJ2-1	TGTGCCAGCAGCTCTTTAGGGAAAGACAGGAAGAGCTCCTACAATGAGCAGTTCTTC	CASSSLGKDRKSSYNEQFF
TRBD2	TRBV5-1	TRBJ2-7	TGCGCCAGCACCCCTAGCGGGTGGGGCTACGAGCAGTACTTC	CASTPSGWGYEQYF
TRBD1	TRBV7-9	TRBJ2-1	TGTGTCACGGTCGGGACAGCCAGCTCCTACAATGAGCAGTTCTTC	CVTVGTASSYNEQFF
-	TRBV7-3	TRBJ1-1	TGTGCCAGCAGCGCTAGTGACAGAATGAACACTGAAGCTTTCTTT	CASSASDRMNTEAFF
-	TRBV27	TRBJ2-7	TGTGCCAGCACGTTATTAAGGGGGGAGCAGTACTTC	CASTLLRGEQYF
-	TRBV19	TRBJ2-7	TGTGCCAGTAGTATAGAAGGGGCGAGCTCCTACGAGCAGTACTTC	CASSIEGASSYEQYF
TRBD2	TRBV18	TRBJ2-3	TGTGCCAGCTCACCAGGGAGGGCAGATACGCAGTATTTT	CASSPGRADTQYF
-	TRBV2	TRBJ1-1	TGTGCCAACACGCGAGAGGGCGTGAACACTGAAGCTTTCTTT	CANTREGVNTEAFF
TRBD1	TRBV19	TRBJ2-7	TGTGCCAGTAGTGTAAGGAACGGGCGAGGACAGGGCGCCCCCGAGCAGTACTTC	CASSVRNGRGQGAPEQYF
TRBD1	TRBV11-1	TRBJ1-1	TGTGCCAGCAGCTTAGGCAGGGGGCTCACTGAAGCTTTCTTT	CASSLGRGLTEAFF
TRBD2	TRBV28	TRBJ2-1	TGTGCCAGCAGTATACCGGGGGGGAACTCCTACAATGAGCAGTTCTTC	CASSIPGGNSYNEQFF
TRBD2	TRBV18	TRBJ2-7	TGTGCCAGCTCACGAGACAACACACCGGGACTAGCCCACGAGCAGTACTTC	CASSRDNTPGLAHEQYF
-	TRBV4-2	TRBJ2-1	TGTGCCAGCAGCCAAGAAGGGGCGTCCCGAAGGAATGAGCAGTTCTTC	CASSQEGASRRNEQFF
-	TRBV4-2	TRBJ2-1	TGTGCCAGCAGCCAAGATCCCGCCGCGCGGGCTGAGCAGTTCTTC	CASSQDPAARAEQFF
-	TRBV2	TRBJ1-5	TGTGCCAGCAGCGAGGGAAGGCCCAACAACCAGCATTTT	CASSEGRPNNQHF
-	TRBV27	TRBJ1-3	TGTGCCAGCAGTTCCAGGGGAGTTCGAGGAAACACCATATATTTT	CASSSRGVRGNTIYF
-	TRBV7-3	TRBJ2-3	TGTGCCAGCAGCTTGAGGGGGGGCGAGGATACGCAGTATTTT	CASSLRGGEDTQYF
-	TRBV7-9	TRBJ1-1	TGTGCCACCATCACCCAGGACAGAGCGAACACTGAAGCTTTCTTT	CATITQDRANTEAFF
TRBD1	TRBV7-9	TRBJ1-5	TGTGCCAGCAGCTTAACAGGGGGTGGCAATCAGCCCCAGCATTTT	CASSLTGGGNQPQHF
TRBD2	TRBV2	TRBJ2-7	TGTGCCAGCAGTGTTAGCGGGAGGGCCGGTTCCGAGCAGTACTTC	CASSVSGRAGSEQYF
TRBD1	TRBV5-1	TRBJ1-3	TGCGCCAGCAGAACGACAGGGGGCGGAAACACCATATATTTT	CASRTTGGGNTIYF
TRBD2	TRBV5-1	TRBJ2-5	TGCGCCAGCAGCCCCAGCGGGAGGGGCCAAGAGACCCAGTACTTC	CASSPSGRGQETQYF
-	TRBV10-2	TRBJ2-7	TGCGCCAGCAGTGGTAGCGCCTACGAGCAGTACTTC	CASSGSAYEQYF
-	TRBV9	TRBJ1-3	TGTGCCAGCAGCCCCCTGGGGCAGCCGACTGGAAACACCATATATTTT	CASSPLGQPTGNTIYF
-	TRBV12-5	TRBJ1-1	TGTGCTAGTGGTCCGGACTATGAGTCTTTCTTT	CASGPDYESFF
-	TRBV7-9	TRBJ2-1	TGTGCCAGCAATGAGGTTGACAATGAGCAGTTCTTC	CASNEVDNEQFF
TRBD1	TRBV5-1	TRBJ2-7	TGCGCCAGCAGCCCGCAGGGGGCGAGCTCCTACGAGCAGTACTTC	CASSPQGASSYEQYF
TRBD2	TRBV27	TRBJ2-3	TGTGCCAGCAGTTTATCTAGCGGGCCACGCACAGATACGCAGTATTTT	CASSLSSGPRTDTQYF